The 17 T cell receptor beta chains presented below share a single source sample, sequenced in a study of glioma-infiltrating T cells. The iRepertoire nested amplicon-rescue multiplex PCR amplified TCR alpha and beta CDR3s from RNA. TCRdb reanalysed the multiplex PCR reads using MiXCR and keeps one entry per CDR3 protein. In the table there are 90,000 to 110,000 distinct CDR3 sequences, less than 30% of which are singletons. Sequenced sample: glioma tissue, nonneoplastic brain tissue, or PBMCs (not recorded which). The receptors originated from a human donor with low-grade glioma or glioblastoma, undergoing nonglioma brain surgery, or in good health (not recorded which).

The rearrangement uses TRBV19 and TRBJ1-1, with unresolved D. The CDR3 length is 13 residues. Germline CDR1 LNHDA, CDR2 SQIVND (reference sequence). V lost 6 bases, J lost 2 bases, and 10 bases lay in between. The CDR3 sequence: CASSTMKNTEAFF. Written as DNA, the CDR3 is TGTGCCAGTAGCACCATGAAAAACACTGAAGCTTTCTTT.

This clonotype was observed at least ten times. The rearrangement joins TRBV7-9 to TRBJ2-7; D unclear. The CDR3 covers 13 residues. CDR1 is SEHNR and CDR2 is FQNEAQ in the germline V gene (reference sequence). Trimming removed 1 base from V and 5 bases from J, with 9 bases in between. This CDR3 reads CASSLGASHEQYF. The CDR3 DNA reads as TGTGCCAGCAGCTTAGGAGCGAGCCACGAGCAGTACTTC.

This clonotype was detected ten times or more. This chain uses TRBV18 with TRBJ1-2; the D gene is possibly TRBD1 (6 bases). With 2 bases removed from V and 2 bases from J, the gap between germline ends came to 12 bases. The CDR3 is 15 residues long. CDR1 is KGHSH and CDR2 is LQKENI in the germline V gene. The CDR3 region has the DNA TGTGCCAGCTCACCAAGGCAGGGGACGAACTATGGCTACACCTTC. Translated, it gives CASSPRQGTNYGYTF. Combining the CDR3 with reference TRBV18 and TRBJ1-2 gives the whole variable domain NAGVMQNPRHLVRRRGQEARLRCSPMKGHSHVYWYRQLPEEGLKFMVYLQKENIIDESGMPKERFSAEFPKEGPSILRIQQVVRGDSAAYFCASSPRQGTNYGYTFGSGTRLTVV.

This clonotype rates as medium-sized. The gene calls are TRBV6-2 or TRBV6-3 and TRBJ1-1; D might be TRBD1 (6 bases). V was cut by 5 bases and J by 9 bases, with 16 bases left in between. Looked up from germline, CDR1 is MNHEY and CDR2 is SVGEGT. This CDR3 is 13 amino acids long. Here the CDR3 DNA reads TGTGCCAGCAGTCTACTACCCCAGGGGAAAGCTTTCTTT. Its translation: CASSLLPQGKAFF.

This clonotype was seen repeatedly, ten times or more. The chain recombines TRBV20-1 with TRBJ2-3, with 12 nucleotides matching TRBD2. Germline V gives CDR1 DFQATT, CDR2 SNEGSKA (reference sequence). The CDR3 has 17 residues. Unmatched junction bases numbered 5, after V lost 1 base and J lost 0 bases. CDR3 DNA sequence: TGCAGTGCTAGAGGGACTAGCGGGACACGGAGCACAGATACGCAGTATTTT. It codes for CSARGTSGTRSTDTQYF.

This clonotype was recorded many times. The CDR3 nucleotides read TGTGCCGCCCGACGATTCTCTAACTCCTACAATGAGCAGTTCTTC. It translates to CAARRFSNSYNEQFF. The chain employs TRBV6-1 and TRBJ2-1; D unclear. Trimming removed 11 bases at V and 0 bases at J, with 17 bases between. Germline CDR1 is MNHNS and CDR2 is SASEGT. The length of the CDR3 is 15 residues.

This chain joins TRBV28 and TRBJ2-1; D may be TRBD2 (6 bases). The CDR3 sequence is 15 residues long. The germline V and J ends were trimmed by 6 bases and 5 bases, with 17 bases remaining between them. Germline V gene sequence: CDR1 MDHEN, CDR2 SYDVKM. DNA for the CDR3: TGTGCCAGCAGACCTAGCGACCCTACCAACAATGAGCAGTTCTTC. This encodes CASRPSDPTNNEQFF.

This clonotype occurred many times. The chain links TRBV27 to TRBJ2-3; TRBD2 matches at 8 bases. Trimming at V came to 4 bases and at J to 1 base, leaving 1 base not matched to a gene. This CDR3 spans 14 amino acids. Germline V gene data show CDR1 as MNHEY and CDR2 as SMNVEV (reference sequence). CDR3 amino acids: CASSSGLGTDTQYF. CDR3 DNA: TGTGCCAGCAGTTCGGGACTAGGCACAGATACGCAGTATTTT.

This clonotype was counted many times. The V gene is TRBV7-9, the J gene TRBJ1-6; 7 bases align to TRBD1. This CDR3 has 14 amino acids. Per germline, CDR1 SEHNR and CDR2 FQNEAQ (reference sequence). With V trimmed by 5 bases and J by 6 bases, 4 bases remained unmatched. Written as DNA, the CDR3 is TGTGCCAGCAGCAACGGACAGGCTAATTCACCCCTCCACTTT. Amino acid sequence: CASSNGQANSPLHF.

The rearrangement links TRBV10-2 to TRBJ2-3; D not resolved. Trimming left V 6 bases short and J 0 bases short, with 16 bases between. The germline CDR1 and CDR2 sequences are WSHSY and SAAADI. CDR3 length: 16 amino acids. The DNA for the CDR3 is TGCGCCAGCAGCCCCGGGTGGGCCGGGAGCACAGATACGCAGTATTTT. This encodes CASSPGWAGSTDTQYF.

For this clonotype: This likely comes from a read error, as the CDR3 has no conserved phenylalanine or tryptophan at its end. V usage is TRBV7-6 and J usage is TRBJ2-2, with unresolved D. The CDR3 consists of 15 residues. Trimming shortened V by 1 base and J by 1 base, and 7 bases separated the two germline ends. Germline V gene sequence: CDR1 SGHVS, CDR2 FNYEAQ. This chain's CDR3 is CASSLGPMNTGELFL. The CDR3 DNA reads TGTGCCAGCAGCTTAGGTCCCATGAACACCGGGGAGCTGTTTCTT.

This clonotype was counted once. The chain combines TRBV12-3 or TRBV12-4 with TRBJ1-2; the D is unclear. V lost 5 bases and J 3 bases, leaving 7 bases between the germline ends. The CDR3 has 12 residues. The CDR3: CASSPVDYGYTF. In DNA, the CDR3 is TGTGCCAGCAGTCCAGTGGACTATGGCTACACCTTC.

The sample holds many counts of this clonotype. The rearrangement joins TRBV6-1 to TRBJ2-7; D might be TRBD1 (6 bases). Germline loops: CDR1 MNHNS, CDR2 SASEGT. V lost 5 bases and J lost 4, with 12 bases in between. The CDR3 runs 13 residues. CDR3 residues: CASSSGGQYEQYF. Here the CDR3 DNA reads TGTGCCAGCAGTTCCGGAGGACAGTACGAGCAGTACTTC.

Ten or more counts support this clonotype. CDR3 protein: CASSQGGVPSDTQYF. In DNA form, the CDR3 reads TGCGCCAGCAGCCAAGGGGGGGTACCCAGCGATACGCAGTATTTT. The J gene is TRBJ2-3, the V gene TRBV4-3, with D perhaps TRBD2 (6 bases). This CDR3 has 15 residues. Germline V gene lookup returns CDR1 LGHNA and CDR2 YSLEER. V lost 1 base and J 6 bases, leaving 14 bases between the germline ends.

The chain links TRBV5-1 to TRBJ1-4, with D hard to call. The ends were cut back, 1 base at V and 0 bases at J, with 13 bases in the middle. The CDR3 extends over 17 amino acids. CDR1 is SGHRS and CDR2 is YFSETQ in the germline V gene. The CDR3 loop reads CASSLNVIVATNEKLFF. CDR3 DNA sequence: TGCGCCAGCAGCTTGAACGTGATTGTCGCAACTAATGAAAAACTGTTTTTT.

The V call is TRBV20-1, the J call TRBJ2-5; TRBD1 matches 9 bases. The J segment lost 6 bases and the V segment lost 3 bases, leaving 11 bases of the junction unmatched. From germline, CDR1 is DFQATT and CDR2 SNEGSKA (reference sequence). The length of the CDR3 is 15 residues. The CDR3 coding sequence is TGCAGTGCTAGTCTCCGGGACAGGGAGGCACAGACCCAGTACTTC. Residues: CSASLRDREAQTQYF.

The chain couples TRBV27 to TRBJ2-3; no clear D gene. This CDR3 is 14 amino acids long. Between the trimmed V and J ends, which lost 5 bases and 5 bases, there was a span of 14 bases. CDR1 MNHEY and CDR2 SMNVEV come from the germline V gene (reference sequence). CDR3 DNA sequence: TGTGCCAGCAGTCTCCTCTTCCTAAGAGATACGCAGTATTTT. It encodes CASSLLFLRDTQYF.